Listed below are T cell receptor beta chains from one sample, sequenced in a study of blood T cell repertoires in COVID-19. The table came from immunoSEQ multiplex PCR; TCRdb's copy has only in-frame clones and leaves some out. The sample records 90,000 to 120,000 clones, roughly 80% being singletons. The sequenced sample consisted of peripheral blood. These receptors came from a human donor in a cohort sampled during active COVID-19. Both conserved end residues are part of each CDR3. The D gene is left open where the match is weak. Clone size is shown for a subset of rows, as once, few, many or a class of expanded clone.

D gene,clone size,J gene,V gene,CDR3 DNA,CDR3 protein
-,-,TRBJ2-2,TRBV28,TGTGCCAGCAGTTCTGCAGGGTACACCGGGGAGCTGTTTTTT,CASSSAGYTGELFF
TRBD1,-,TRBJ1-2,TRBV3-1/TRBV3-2,TGTGCCAGCAGCCAGGGACAGGGGGTAAACTATGGCTACACCTTC,CASSQGQGVNYGYTF
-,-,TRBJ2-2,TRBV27,TGTGCCAGCAGTTTTGATCGCGGCGAGAGGGAAACCGGGGAGCTGTTTTTT,CASSFDRGERETGELFF
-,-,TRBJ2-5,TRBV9,TGTGCCAGCAGCGTAGCAGTGGGAGGCTCTTGGGCCCAGTACTTC,CASSVAVGGSWAQYF
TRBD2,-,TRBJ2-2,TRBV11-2,TGTGCCAGCAGCTTTCGACTAGCGGGAGGACCTAACACCGGGGAGCTGTTTTTT,CASSFRLAGGPNTGELFF
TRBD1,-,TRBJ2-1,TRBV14,TGTGCCAGCAGCCAAGCACAGGGGCATATTGAGCAGTTCTTC,CASSQAQGHIEQFF
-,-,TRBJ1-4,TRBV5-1,TGCGCCAGCAGCTCGACCGTTTTAGGGGCGGCTAATGAAAAACTGTTTTTT,CASSSTVLGAANEKLFF
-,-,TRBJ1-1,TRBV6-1,TGTGCCAGCAGTGAAGTAGGGCGGGACACTGAAGCTTTCTTT,CASSEVGRDTEAFF
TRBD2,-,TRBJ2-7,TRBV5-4,TGTGCCAGCAGCTTGGAGCTAGCGGGGTCCTACGAGCAGTACTTC,CASSLELAGSYEQYF
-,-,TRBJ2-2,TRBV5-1,TGCGCCAGCAGCTCCACAGCGAACACCGGGGAGCTGTTTTTT,CASSSTANTGELFF
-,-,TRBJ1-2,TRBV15,TGTGCCACCCAAGCAGGTGGAGGGTCGGCGCATGGCTACACCTTC,CATQAGGGSAHGYTF
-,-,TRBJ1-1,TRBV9,TGTGCCAGCAGCGTAGTAACTTCCGCTGAAGCTTTCTTT,CASSVVTSAEAFF
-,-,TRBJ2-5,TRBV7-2,TGTGCCAGCAGCCCTAGGGAGACCCAGTACTTC,CASSPRETQYF
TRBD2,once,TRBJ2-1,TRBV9,TGTGCCAGCAGCCCCACCTCGACTAGCGGGAGCTGGAATGAGCAGTTCTTC,CASSPTSTSGSWNEQFF